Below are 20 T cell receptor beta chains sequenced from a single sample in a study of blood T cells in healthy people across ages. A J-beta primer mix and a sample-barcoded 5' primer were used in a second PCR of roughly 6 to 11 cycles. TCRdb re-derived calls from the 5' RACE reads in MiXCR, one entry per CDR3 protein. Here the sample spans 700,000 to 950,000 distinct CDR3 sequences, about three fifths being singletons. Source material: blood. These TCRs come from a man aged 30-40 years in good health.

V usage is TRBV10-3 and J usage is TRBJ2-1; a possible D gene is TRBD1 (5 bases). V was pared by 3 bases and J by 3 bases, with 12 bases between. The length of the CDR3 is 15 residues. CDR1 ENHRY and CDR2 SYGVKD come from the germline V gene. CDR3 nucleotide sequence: TGTGCCATCAGTGACACAACCAGGGACTACAATGAGCAGTTCTTC. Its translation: CAISDTTRDYNEQFF.

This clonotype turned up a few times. For the CDR3, the DNA is TGTGCCAGCAGCCAAGGGGGACAAAGCGTAGAGACCCAGTACTTC. It encodes CASSQGGQSVETQYF. The chain joins TRBV4-2 to TRBJ2-5; a weak D match, TRBD1 (6 bases). V lost 1 base and J 4 bases, leaving 13 bases between the germline ends. The CDR3 has 15 residues. Germline CDR1 reads LGHNA; CDR2 reads YNFKEQ.

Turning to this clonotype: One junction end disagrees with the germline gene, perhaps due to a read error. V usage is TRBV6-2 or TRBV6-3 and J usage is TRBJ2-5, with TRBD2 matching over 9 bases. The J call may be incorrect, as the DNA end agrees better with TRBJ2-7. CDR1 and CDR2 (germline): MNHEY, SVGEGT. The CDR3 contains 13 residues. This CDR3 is CVSTGGTSLEQYF. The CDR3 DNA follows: TGTGTCAGCACCGGGGGGACTAGCCTCGAGCAGTACTTC.

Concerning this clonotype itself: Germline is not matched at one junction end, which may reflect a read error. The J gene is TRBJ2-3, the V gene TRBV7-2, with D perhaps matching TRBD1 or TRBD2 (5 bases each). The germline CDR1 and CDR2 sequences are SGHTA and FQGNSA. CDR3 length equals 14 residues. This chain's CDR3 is CASSRGPSTATQYF. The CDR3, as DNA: TGTGCCAGCAGCCGGGGCCCTAGCACAGCTACGCAGTATTTT.

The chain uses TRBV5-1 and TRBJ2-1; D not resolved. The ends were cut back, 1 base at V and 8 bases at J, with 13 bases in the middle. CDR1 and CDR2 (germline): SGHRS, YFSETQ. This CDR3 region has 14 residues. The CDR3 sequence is CASSLYYVTDEQFF. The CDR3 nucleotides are TGCGCCAGCAGCTTGTATTACGTCACCGATGAGCAGTTCTTC. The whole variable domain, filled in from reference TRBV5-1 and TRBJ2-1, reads KAGVTQTPRYLIKTRGQQVTLSCSPISGHRSVSWYQQTPGQGLQFLFEYFSETQRNKGNFPGRFSGRQFSNSRSEMNVSTLELGDSALYLCASSLYYVTDEQFFGPGTRLTVL.

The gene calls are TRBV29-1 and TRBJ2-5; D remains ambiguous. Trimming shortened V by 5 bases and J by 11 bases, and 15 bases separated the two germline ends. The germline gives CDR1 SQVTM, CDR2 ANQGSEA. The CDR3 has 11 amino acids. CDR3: CSVSLSNEQYF. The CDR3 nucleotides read TGCAGCGTTTCCCTGTCAAATGAGCAGTACTTC.

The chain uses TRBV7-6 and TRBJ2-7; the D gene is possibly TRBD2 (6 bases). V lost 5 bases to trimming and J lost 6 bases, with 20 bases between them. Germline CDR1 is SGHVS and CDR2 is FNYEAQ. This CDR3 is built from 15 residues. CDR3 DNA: TGTGCCAGCAGCCCCCTGGGAACGGAGGGAAGCGAGCAGTACTTC. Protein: CASSPLGTEGSEQYF.

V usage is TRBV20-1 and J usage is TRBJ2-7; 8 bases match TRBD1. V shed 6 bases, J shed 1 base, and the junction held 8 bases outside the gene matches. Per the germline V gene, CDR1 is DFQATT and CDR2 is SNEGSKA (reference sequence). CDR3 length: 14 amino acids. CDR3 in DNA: TGCAGTGCCAGCCTACAGGGGGTGTCCTACGAGCAGTACTTC. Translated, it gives CSASLQGVSYEQYF.

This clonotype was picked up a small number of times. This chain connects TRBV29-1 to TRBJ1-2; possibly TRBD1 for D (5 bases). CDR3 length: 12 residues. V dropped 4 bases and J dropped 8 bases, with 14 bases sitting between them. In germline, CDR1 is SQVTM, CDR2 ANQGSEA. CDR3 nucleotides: TGCAGCGTTGTACGGGGGTCCTGGGGCTACACCTTC. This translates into CSVVRGSWGYTF.

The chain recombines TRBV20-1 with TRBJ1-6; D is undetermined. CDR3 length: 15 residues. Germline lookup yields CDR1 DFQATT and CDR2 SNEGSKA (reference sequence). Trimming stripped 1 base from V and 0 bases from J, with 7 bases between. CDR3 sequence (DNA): TGCAGTGCTAGAGTGGGTCGCTCCTATAATTCACCCCTCCACTTT. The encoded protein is CSARVGRSYNSPLHF.

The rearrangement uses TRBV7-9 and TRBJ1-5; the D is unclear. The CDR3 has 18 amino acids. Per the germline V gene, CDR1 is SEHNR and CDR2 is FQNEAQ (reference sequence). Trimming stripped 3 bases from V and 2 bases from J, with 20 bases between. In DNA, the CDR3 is TGTGCCAGCAGCTTCGGGCAGATCGGTCGGAGAGGCAATCAGCCCCAGCATTTT. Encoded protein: CASSFGQIGRRGNQPQHF.

The CDR3 spells CASRAAGSSYEQYF. The CDR3 nucleotides are TGCGCCAGCAGAGCGGCGGGGAGCTCCTACGAGCAGTACTTC. The chain recombines TRBV10-2 with TRBJ2-7; D perhaps matches TRBD2 (6 bases). The CDR3 has 14 residues. Trimming pared 6 bases from V and 0 bases from J, leaving 12 bases between. Germline loops: CDR1 WSHSY, CDR2 SAAADI.

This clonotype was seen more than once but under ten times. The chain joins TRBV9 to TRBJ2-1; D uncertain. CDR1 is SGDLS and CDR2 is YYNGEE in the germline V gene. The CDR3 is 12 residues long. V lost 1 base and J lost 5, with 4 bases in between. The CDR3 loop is CASSVMDNEQFF. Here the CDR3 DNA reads TGTGCCAGCAGCGTAATGGACAATGAGCAGTTCTTC.

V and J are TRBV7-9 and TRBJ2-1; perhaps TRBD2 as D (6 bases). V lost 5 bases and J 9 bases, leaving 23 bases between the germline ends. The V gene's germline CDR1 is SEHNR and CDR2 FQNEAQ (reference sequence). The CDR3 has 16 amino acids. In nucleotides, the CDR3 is TGTGCCAGCAGCCGCAACGAGGGTGCGCGAGCGGGTGAGCAGTTCTTC. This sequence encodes CASSRNEGARAGEQFF.

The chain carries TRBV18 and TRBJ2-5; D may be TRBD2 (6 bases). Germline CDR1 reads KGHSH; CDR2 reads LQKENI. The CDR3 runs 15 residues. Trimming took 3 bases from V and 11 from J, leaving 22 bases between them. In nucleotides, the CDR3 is TGTGCCAGCTCACCGCCCGGGAGAGTTTGGAATGAGCAGTACTTC. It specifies CASSPPGRVWNEQYF.

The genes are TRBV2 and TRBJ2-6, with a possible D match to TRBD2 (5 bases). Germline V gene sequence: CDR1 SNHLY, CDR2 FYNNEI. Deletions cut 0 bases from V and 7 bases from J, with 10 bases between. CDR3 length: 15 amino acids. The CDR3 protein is CASSEAQPGANVLTF. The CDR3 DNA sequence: TGTGCCAGCAGTGAAGCGCAGCCGGGAGCCAACGTCCTGACTTTC.

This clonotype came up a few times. The CDR3 region is CASSHEKGREQFF. The CDR3 DNA is TGTGCCAGCAGCCACGAGAAGGGCCGGGAGCAGTTCTTC. The rearrangement joins TRBV4-2 to TRBJ2-1; D not resolved. This CDR3 comprises 13 residues. Germline CDR1 reads LGHNA; CDR2 reads YNFKEQ. V was pared by 3 bases and J by 10 bases, with 13 bases between.

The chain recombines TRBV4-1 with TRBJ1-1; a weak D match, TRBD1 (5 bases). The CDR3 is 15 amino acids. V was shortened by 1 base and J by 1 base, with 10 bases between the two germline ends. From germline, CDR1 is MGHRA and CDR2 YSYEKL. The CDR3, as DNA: TGCGCCAGCAGCCAAGGGGACGGGACGAACACTGAAGCTTTCTTT. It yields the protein CASSQGDGTNTEAFF.

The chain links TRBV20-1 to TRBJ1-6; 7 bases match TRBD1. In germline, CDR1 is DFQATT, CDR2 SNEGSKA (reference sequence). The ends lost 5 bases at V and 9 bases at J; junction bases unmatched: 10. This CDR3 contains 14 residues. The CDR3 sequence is CSAPRDSLSSPLHF. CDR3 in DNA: TGCAGTGCTCCCCGGGACAGTTTATCTTCACCCCTCCACTTT.

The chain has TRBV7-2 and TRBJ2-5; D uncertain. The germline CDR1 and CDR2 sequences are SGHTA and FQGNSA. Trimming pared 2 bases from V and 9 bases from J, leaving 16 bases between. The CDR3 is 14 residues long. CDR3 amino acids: CASSLRPNDGSQYF. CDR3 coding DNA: TGTGCCAGCAGCTTACGTCCTAACGACGGGTCCCAGTACTTC.